This T cell receptor (beta chain) appears in the sequencing data of a study of blood T cells in healthy people across ages. PCR was performed a second time for about 6 to 12 cycles using a sample-barcoded 5' primer and a J-beta primer mix. TCRdb passed the 5' RACE reads through MiXCR, listing each CDR3 protein once. The repertoire consists of 900,000 to 950,000 distinct CDR3 sequences, with around 29% occurring once and the leading ten covering approximately 10%. This CDR3 spans 15 amino acids. Trimming stripped 4 bases from V and 4 bases from J, with 16 bases between. The data also belong to a second study, concerning T cells of mothers and their children.

The sample was blood. The clonotype was recovered from a woman aged 40 to 50 in good health. The V and J genes are TRBV12-3 or TRBV12-4 and TRBJ1-2, with D possibly being TRBD1 (5 bases). The CDR3 DNA sequence: TGTGCCAGCAGTTGGCTGCAGGGCACCAGCTATGGCTACACCTTC. This translates into CASSWLQGTSYGYTF.